The 4 T cell receptor beta chains presented below share a single source sample, sequenced in a study of post-analysis software for immune sequencing data. The study's findings and limits: Patients carried 4 or 5 TRBV segments more frequently than controls did, and TRBV5-6, TRBV5-1 and TRBV20-1 were among them.

cDNA libraries of TCR beta carried unique molecular identifiers. One entry per CDR3 protein results from TCRdb running MiXCR on the PCR reads. The table lists about 770,000 distinct CDR3 sequences, 35% to 55% of them singletons, with just under 5% in the top ten. Their antigens remain unidentified. The sequenced material came from blood. The receptor set was obtained from a girl aged 10-17 years with multiple sclerosis.

The V and J genes are TRBV6-5 and TRBJ2-2, with 14 nucleotides matching TRBD2. The CDR3 is made up of 18 amino acids. CDR1 and CDR2 from the germline V gene are MNHEY and SVGAGI. V was pared by 2 bases and J by 3 bases, with 5 bases of the junction left unmatched. CDR3 residues: CASSYPGTSGSDTGELFF. The CDR3 bases are TGTGCCAGCAGTTACCCGGGGACTAGCGGGAGTGACACCGGGGAGCTGTTTTTT.

The chain's CDR3 is CSARSPRTGQLATNEKLFF. The CDR3, as DNA: TGCAGTGCTCGGTCACCTAGGACAGGACAACTTGCAACTAATGAAAAACTGTTTTTT. The chain links TRBV20-1 to TRBJ1-4; TRBD1 matches at 7 bases. Germline CDR1 DFQATT, CDR2 SNEGSKA (reference sequence). The CDR3 is made up of 19 amino acids. V dropped 5 bases and J dropped 0; count of bases not matched to a gene: 18.

V and J are TRBV27 and TRBJ2-1; a possible D gene is TRBD2 (5 bases). The V and J ends lost 2 bases and 6 bases respectively, with 17 bases between them. Germline CDR1 is MNHEY and CDR2 is SMNVEV (reference sequence). This CDR3 spans 16 amino acids. The CDR3 protein is CASSLGRGQPVNEQFF. CDR3 DNA: TGTGCCAGCAGTTTAGGTCGGGGTCAGCCAGTCAATGAGCAGTTCTTC.

DNA for the CDR3: TGTGCCCTCCTGGGACTAGATGGTATTCAGTTCTTC. Its translation is CALLGLDGIQFF. V and J are TRBV12-3 or TRBV12-4 and TRBJ2-1, with 8 bases aligning to TRBD2. The trim removed 11 bases at V and 13 bases at J, leaving 13 bases unmatched. The CDR3 length is 12 residues.